One sample yielded the 18 T cell receptor beta chains listed below, sequenced in a study of blood T cell repertoires in COVID-19. The method was immunoSEQ multiplex PCR; TCRdb's version includes in-frame clones alone and lacks a portion of them. This sample yields a few hundred thousand clones, of which approximately 85% are seen a single time; more than 7.5% belongs to the top ten. The specimen sequenced was peripheral blood. These receptors were obtained from a man younger than 35 with active or convalescent COVID-19.

V usage is TRBV29-1 and J usage is TRBJ1-2; D gene unclear. Trimming removed 4 bases from V and 8 bases from J, with 20 bases in between. CDR3 length equals 14 residues. CDR1 and CDR2 (germline): SQVTM, ANQGSEA. The CDR3 nucleotides are TGCAGCGTTGGACGGGAAGACCTCGCTAGAGGCTACACCTTC. Its protein is CSVGREDLARGYTF.

Only a few counts were recorded for this clone. The CDR3 region is CASTWRRGQLNTGELFF. The CDR3 DNA follows: TGTGCCAGCACCTGGAGGAGGGGTCAGCTGAACACCGGGGAGCTGTTTTTT. The chain is built from TRBV7-8 and TRBJ2-2, with D possibly TRBD2 on 6 matching bases. With 7 bases removed from V and 1 base from J, the gap between germline ends came to 19 bases. This CDR3 is built from 17 residues. Per the germline V gene, CDR1 is SGHVS and CDR2 is FQNEAQ. Complete variable domain (other parts from reference TRBV7-8 and TRBJ2-2): GAGVSQSPRYKVAKRGQDVALRCDPISGHVSLFWYQQALGQGPEFLTYFQNEAQLDKSGLPSDRFFAERPEGSVSTLKIQRTQQEDSAVYLCASTWRRGQLNTGELFFGEGSRLTVL.

CDR3: CASSPSWGLTEAFF. CDR3 coding DNA: TGTGCCAGCTCACCTTCGTGGGGGCTGACTGAAGCTTTCTTT. The chain uses TRBV18 and TRBJ1-1, with D possibly being TRBD1 (6 bases). V was pared by 3 bases and J by 5 bases, with 13 bases between. The CDR3 is 14 residues long. Germline-derived CDR1 and CDR2 are KGHSH and LQKENI. Together with reference TRBV18 and TRBJ1-1, the CDR3 gives the full variable domain: NAGVMQNPRHLVRRRGQEARLRCSPMKGHSHVYWYRQLPEEGLKFMVYLQKENIIDESGMPKERFSAEFPKEGPSILRIQQVVRGDSAAYFCASSPSWGLTEAFFGQGTRLTVV.

This chain connects TRBV10-3 to TRBJ1-6; 7 nucleotides line up with TRBD1. The CDR3 is 16 residues long. CDR1 and CDR2 from the germline V gene are ENHRY and SYGVKD. The trim removed 6 bases at V and 5 bases at J, leaving 10 bases unmatched. The CDR3 loop reads CAIREALQGNNSPLHF. DNA of the CDR3: TGTGCCATCAGAGAGGCCCTACAGGGGAATAATTCACCCCTCCACTTT.

CDR3 nucleotides: TGTGCCAGCAGCCTACTCGACGGGGGTGAGACCCAGTACTTC. This codes for CASSLLDGGETQYF. The chain employs TRBV7-9 and TRBJ2-5, with D tentatively TRBD2 (6 bases). Trimming removed 5 bases from V and 5 bases from J, with 15 bases in between. Per the germline V gene, CDR1 is SEHNR and CDR2 is FQNEAQ (reference sequence). The CDR3 totals 14 residues.

In this sample, this clone turned up a few times. J is TRBJ1-6 and V is TRBV7-9; no firm D call. This CDR3 region has 14 residues. Per germline, CDR1 SEHNR and CDR2 FQNEAQ (reference sequence). With 1 base removed from V and 6 bases from J, the gap between germline ends came to 7 bases. The CDR3 nucleotides are TGTGCCAGCAGCTTAGATGTGCGTAATTCACCCCTCCACTTT. It encodes CASSLDVRNSPLHF. Supplemented by reference TRBV7-9 and TRBJ1-6, the full variable domain reads DTGVSQNPRHKITKRGQNVTFRCDPISEHNRLYWYRQTLGQGPEFLTYFQNEAQLEKSRLLSDRFSAERPKGSFSTLEIQRTEQGDSAMYLCASSLDVRNSPLHFGNGTRLTVT.

The chain combines TRBV2 with TRBJ1-1; no firm D call. The CDR3 is 13 residues long. Germline assignment: CDR1 SNHLY and CDR2 FYNNEI. Trimming pared 5 bases from V and 3 bases from J, leaving 10 bases between. The CDR3 bases are TGTGCCAGCAGTCGCGTATTCTACACTGAAGCTTTCTTT. This translates into CASSRVFYTEAFF.

V gene TRBV11-2 combines with J gene TRBJ1-5, with a tentative D call TRBD1 (5 bases). CDR3 length: 14 residues. The germline V gene encodes CDR1 SGHAT and CDR2 FQNNGV. Trimming left V 4 bases short and J 1 base short, with 8 bases between. The CDR3 loop is CASSSGLSNQPQHF. CDR3 in DNA: TGTGCCAGCAGCTCAGGGTTAAGCAATCAGCCCCAGCATTTT.

The CDR3 nucleotides are TGTGCCAGCAGCTCCCTTAGCGGGGGGGCCTACAATGAGCAGTTCTTC. This gives the protein CASSSLSGGAYNEQFF. This chain joins TRBV7-3 and TRBJ2-1; 11 nucleotides align to TRBD2. Germline V gene lookup returns CDR1 SGHTA and CDR2 FQGTGA. CDR3 length: 16 residues. J gave up 2 bases and V 4 bases, and 4 bases lay outside the gene matches.

This clone was picked up one time. The chain links TRBV18 to TRBJ2-1; TRBD1 matches 10 bases. The CDR3 extends over 18 amino acids. V shed 4 bases and J 3 bases; nucleotides not matched to a gene: 12. Germline V gene sequence: CDR1 KGHSH, CDR2 LQKENI. The CDR3 DNA follows: TGTGCCAGCTCACGACAGTACTCCGGGACAGGGGACTACAATGAGCAGTTCTTC. This codes for CASSRQYSGTGDYNEQFF.

The chain joins TRBV19 to TRBJ1-5; a weak D match, TRBD1 (6 bases). Trimming removed 5 bases at V and 2 bases at J, with 19 bases between. Germline CDR1 reads LNHDA; CDR2 reads SQIVND (reference sequence). The CDR3 has 17 amino acids. This CDR3 reads CASSGHRERTGNQPQHF. The CDR3 coding sequence is TGTGCCAGTAGTGGTCACAGGGAAAGAACCGGCAATCAGCCCCAGCATTTT.

The chain couples TRBV12-3 or TRBV12-4 to TRBJ2-2; tentative D call: TRBD2 (6 bases). This CDR3 is built from 13 residues. V was pared by 6 bases and J by 6 bases, with 11 bases between. DNA of the CDR3: TGTGCCAGCAGAGGACTACCCCCCGGGGAGCTGTTTTTT. Its protein is CASRGLPPGELFF.

The CDR3 loop is CASSFAGKDGYTF. The CDR3 DNA follows: TGCGCCAGCAGCTTCGCAGGCAAGGATGGCTACACCTTC. The chain combines TRBV5-1 with TRBJ1-2; D gene unclear. V was clipped by 2 bases and J by 6 bases, with 11 bases between them. From germline, CDR1 is SGHRS and CDR2 YFSETQ. The CDR3 consists of 13 residues. Filled out from reference TRBV5-1 and TRBJ1-2, the complete variable domain reads KAGVTQTPRYLIKTRGQQVTLSCSPISGHRSVSWYQQTPGQGLQFLFEYFSETQRNKGNFPGRFSGRQFSNSRSEMNVSTLELGDSALYLCASSFAGKDGYTFGSGTRLTVV.

The chain uses TRBV6-6 and TRBJ1-5; maybe TRBD1 (6 bases). Looked up from germline, CDR1 is MNHNY and CDR2 is SVGAGI (reference sequence). V lost 0 bases and J lost 4, with 13 bases in between. This CDR3 is built from 16 residues. CDR3 amino acids: CASSYSQGFSNQPQHF. The DNA of the CDR3 is TGTGCCAGCAGTTACTCACAGGGCTTTAGTAATCAGCCCCAGCATTTT.

This clone was seen just once. This CDR3 reads CASGGGRPSYTQYF. DNA of the CDR3: TGTGCCAGCGGCGGGGGGCGCCCCTCTTATACGCAGTATTTT. The V and J genes are TRBV7-9 and TRBJ2-3, with 8 bases that match TRBD2. V shed 8 bases, J shed 7 bases, and the junction held 11 bases outside the gene matches. Germline CDR1 reads SEHNR; CDR2 reads FQNEAQ (reference sequence). This CDR3 is 14 amino acids long.

This chain joins TRBV6-1 and TRBJ1-4, with 9 bases that match TRBD1. CDR3 length: 19 residues. Germline V gene sequence: CDR1 MNHNS, CDR2 SASEGT. Trimming cost V 4 bases and J 7 bases; bases outside gene matches: 19. The chain's CDR3 is CASSARRRDRALLGEKLFF. Here the CDR3 DNA reads TGTGCCAGCAGTGCCCGAAGAAGGGACAGGGCACTCCTAGGTGAAAAACTGTTTTTT.

This chain connects TRBV15 to TRBJ1-3, with no clear D. Germline V gene sequence: CDR1 LNHNV, CDR2 YYDKDF (reference sequence). This CDR3 has 15 residues. Trimming took off 3 bases at V and 3 bases at J, with 12 bases between the two ends. Here the CDR3 reads CATSSESVFGNTIYF. CDR3 sequence (DNA): TGTGCCACCAGCAGTGAATCGGTCTTTGGAAACACCATATATTTT.

The V call is TRBV9, the J call TRBJ1-1; TRBD1 matches at 9 bases. The trim removed 4 bases at V and 6 bases at J, leaving 7 bases unmatched. The CDR3 contains 14 residues. Germline V gene data show CDR1 as SGDLS and CDR2 as YYNGEE. The CDR3 nucleotides are TGTGCCAGCAGCCTGGGACAGGGAGGCGCTGAAGCTTTCTTT. Residues: CASSLGQGGAEAFF.